This T cell receptor beta chain was retrieved from a study of shared clonotypes between healthy human individuals (dated by TCRdb to 2020 to 2021). Notes on the research overall: The cohort comprised two women and a few men aged 18 to 49 years. Blood TCR repertoires of a handful of healthy adults were deeply sequenced to estimate repertoire size and the extent of clonotype sharing between individuals. Each donor's leukapheresis produced roughly between roughly 0.85 and 9 billion PBMCs. Libraries were prepared and TCR repertoires were sequenced by different laboratories using diverse techniques, in order to increase sequencing depth and limit assay-specific biases. Per donor, three plates each were used for CD4 naive and CD4 memory, two for CD8 naive, and one for CD8 memory.

TCR CDR3 regions were amplified from genomic DNA by multiplex PCR using the deep immunoSEQ assay. Genomic DNA extracted from each cell subset was distributed evenly over all wells of several immunoSEQ 96-well plates, and each plate served as one replicate. For sorted subsets, roughly 200 ng of genomic DNA, equivalent to roughly 30,000 T cell genomes, went into each replicate PCR. The purified libraries were quantified using a Qubit 3.0 fluorometer, sized with a Bioanalyzer 2100, and then quantified again using the KAPA Library Quantification kit. Every immunoSEQ 96-well plate was sequenced on a dedicated single-read 150-cycle Illumina NextSeq 550 flow cell. The paper's data handling went like this. Because the immunoSEQ output included only junctional sequences and no quality scores, the filtering could not be the same as the filtering used for full-length reads. To assign V/J genes and CDR3, sequences were annotated using PyIR, a Python wrapper for IgBLAST v1.9, with IMGT germline references. Reads were filtered out if the reads had weak V/J assignments (E-value above 1e-6), no CDR3, stop codons, out-of-frame junctions, or ambiguous translated residues. A V3J clonotype was defined by an identical inferred V gene, J gene, and CDR3 amino acid sequence. To compute the percentage overlap between repertoires, the number of shared unique clonotypes was divided by the size of the smaller repertoire. Repertoire richness was assessed with RTK rarefaction, the Chao1 estimator, and Recon v2.1 estimates of unobserved clonotypes. Generation probabilities were computed with OLGA for all TCRbeta clonotypes obtained by the gDNA method from several donors. The table was pulled from immuneACCESS by TCRdb, which kept in-frame rearrangements only. Such tables lose some clones; where checked, under half of the loss comes from unresolved V genes, and the rest has no known cause. V, J and clone size reflect that table, while D and trimming were determined from the DNA. The sample includes 2 million to 2.5 million clones, with around 95% observed a single time. Roughly 0.13% of the sample lies in the top ten.

The donors were healthy, HIV-negative adults who had no recently reported acute infections or vaccinations. All donors were Caucasian adults living in Nashville, Tennessee, USA. CD4+ T cells were enriched by magnetic negative selection; naive cells were then positively selected on CD45RA, and the negative fraction formed the memory subset. Blood was collected by leukapheresis, and PBMCs were isolated by Ficoll-Histopaque density gradient centrifugation and then cryopreserved in liquid nitrogen vapor phase. Analytical flow cytometry was used to check the purity and quantity of each magnetically sorted T cell population. Genomic DNA was isolated from every sorted fraction and measured by UV absorbance on a Nanodrop 2000c. This clone was seen just once. Its antigen is currently not known. At one of its ends the junction is not consistent with the germline gene, which may arise from a read error. There are 16 amino acids in the CDR3, from cysteine to phenylalanine inclusive. The only DNA kept is the CDR3, 48 bases in frame from the first base. The germline V gene (reference sequence) provides CDR1 SSHAT and CDR2 FNYEAQ.

Study-level results and caveats: The small number of donors limited the genetic and exposure-history diversity represented. Estimated clonotype richness was generally larger for naive than for memory subsets. Rarefaction of sorted-subset datasets indicated incomplete sequencing despite the large sequencing depth. Pairwise subsampling indicated that sequencing depth was expected to affect the degree of clonotype sharing among donors. Across a handful of donors, about 5.2% of naive CD4, roughly 3.5% of naive CD8, 2% to 2.5% of memory CD4, and over 0.35% of memory CD8 clonotypes were shared. Higher generation probabilities were observed for clonotypes shared by all four sorted-subset donors than for non-shared clonotypes. Only blood was sampled, and tissue TCR repertoires likely differ from those in blood.

Sequenced sample: naive CD4+ T cells sorted from blood. Read against the paper, the sample's cell subset or site label means: CD45RA+ positively selected. This chain joins TRBV7-7 to TRBJ2-3; the D region may be TRBD1 or TRBD2, each matching 5 bases equally. The sequence was obtained from a young man in good health. For the CDR3, the sequence is CASSLLGAVGTDTQYF. In nucleotide form, the sequence is TGTGCTAGCAGCTTACTCGGGGCCGTCGGCACAGATACGCAGTATTTT.